These T cell receptor beta chains were read from a single sample in a study of blood T cells in healthy people across ages. TCRdb re-analysed the 5' RACE reads in MiXCR, keeping a single row per CDR3 protein. The profile shows fewer than 900,000 distinct CDR3 sequences, roughly 45% of them singletons. The specimen sequenced was blood. These receptors were collected from a woman aged 55-70 years in good health. CDR3s leave out the opening cysteine and the closing phenylalanine or tryptophan.

j_gene	v_gene	CDR3aa
TRBJ2-7	TRBV20-1	SARGGNSGSPETPY
TRBJ2-1	TRBV7-9	ASSQAAAGGLNEQF
TRBJ2-7	TRBV9	ASSVDSGESIYEQY
TRBJ1-2	TRBV30	AWKRGVGYT
TRBJ2-7	TRBV7-8	ASSLRAGREQY
TRBJ2-4	TRBV24-1	ATSPGQGHLAKNIQY
TRBJ1-2	TRBV7-8	ASSPGDQGGYT
TRBJ2-6	TRBV5-6	ASSFDRDLT
TRBJ2-1	TRBV7-3	ASSLDRGVFNEQF
TRBJ2-3	TRBV7-3	ASSLRFSTDTQY
TRBJ1-1	TRBV20-1	SAKQGAGSTEAF
TRBJ2-3	TRBV6-4	ASSDSEEGTQY
TRBJ1-1	TRBV7-8	ASSRGGSTEAF
TRBJ1-1	TRBV7-2	ASSRTGGLEGEAF